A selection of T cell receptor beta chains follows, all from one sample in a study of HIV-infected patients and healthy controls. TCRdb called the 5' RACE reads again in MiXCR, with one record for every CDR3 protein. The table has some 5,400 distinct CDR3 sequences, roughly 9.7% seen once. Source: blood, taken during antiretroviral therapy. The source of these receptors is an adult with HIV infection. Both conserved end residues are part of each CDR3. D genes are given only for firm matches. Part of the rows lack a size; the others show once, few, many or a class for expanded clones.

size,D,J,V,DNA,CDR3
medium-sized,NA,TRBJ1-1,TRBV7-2,TGTGCCAGCAGCCAGATGGGGGGGAGGGCTGAAGCTTTCTTT,CASSQMGGRAEAFF
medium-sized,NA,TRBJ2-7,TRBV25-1,TGTGCCAGCAGTGAATACCGGGACTCCTACGAGCAGTACTTC,CASSEYRDSYEQYF
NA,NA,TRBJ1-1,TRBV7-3,TGTGCCAGCAGCTCAGGACTCGCTAACACTGAAGCTTTCTTT,CASSSGLANTEAFF
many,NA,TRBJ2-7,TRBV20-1,TGCAGTGCGCGCCCCGGGACTCCTCGCTACGAGCAGTACTTC,CSARPGTPRYEQYF
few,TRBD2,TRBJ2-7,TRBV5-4,TGTGCCAGCAGCGACCCGGGACTAGCGGGAGACTCGCGGTACGAGCAGTACTTC,CASSDPGLAGDSRYEQYF
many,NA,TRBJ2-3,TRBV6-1,TGTGCCAGCAGACACACAGATACGCAGTATTTT,CASRHTDTQYF
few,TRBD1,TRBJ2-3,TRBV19,TGTGCCAGTAGTTCAGGGACAGTGGACATCACAGATACGCAGTATTTT,CASSSGTVDITDTQYF
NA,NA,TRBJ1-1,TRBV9,TGTGCCAGCAGCGCCGGACACCTGGGGACTGAAGCTTTCTTT,CASSAGHLGTEAFF
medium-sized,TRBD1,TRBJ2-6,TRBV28,TGTGCCAGCAGCCATCTACGGACAGGGGGATCAGGGGCCAACGTCCTGACTTTC,CASSHLRTGGSGANVLTF
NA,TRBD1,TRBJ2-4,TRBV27,TGTGCCAGCAGCCGGACAGGGGGCGCGCCGTCGCTTGGTAACATTCAGTACTTC,CASSRTGGAPSLGNIQYF
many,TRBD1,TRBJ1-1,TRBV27,TGTGCCAGCAGTTCTCACGGACAGGCGAGGGACACTGAAGCTTTCTTT,CASSSHGQARDTEAFF
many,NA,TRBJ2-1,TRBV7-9,TGTGCCAGCCGCCGGGGCAATGAGCAGTTCTTC,CASRRGNEQFF
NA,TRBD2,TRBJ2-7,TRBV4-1,TGCGCCAGCAGCCAAGAAATACCCGGACTAGCGCTGGGGGAGCAGTACTTC,CASSQEIPGLALGEQYF
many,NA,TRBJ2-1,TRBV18,TGTGCCAGCTCACCGGCAGGGATGAACAATGAGCAGTTCTTC,CASSPAGMNNEQFF
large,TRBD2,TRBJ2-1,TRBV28,TGTGCCAGTTCGGGGTTATCGGGGGGCAATGAGCAGTTCTTC,CASSGLSGGNEQFF
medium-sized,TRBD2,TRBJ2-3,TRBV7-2,TGTGCCAGCAGCTTAGTGCCAGCGGGAGGGCCAGATACGCAGTATTTT,CASSLVPAGGPDTQYF
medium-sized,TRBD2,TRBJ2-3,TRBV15,TGTGCCACCAGCAGAAGAACTAGCGGGAACGGACGGGCGCAGTATTTT,CATSRRTSGNGRAQYF
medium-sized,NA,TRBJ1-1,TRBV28,TGTGCCAGCAGTTTAGCAGGGATAACGACTGAAGCTTTCTTT,CASSLAGITTEAFF
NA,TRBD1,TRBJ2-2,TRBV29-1,TGCAGCGTTGAAGTGGGACAGGGGTCCGGGGAGCTGTTTTTT,CSVEVGQGSGELFF
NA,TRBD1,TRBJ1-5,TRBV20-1,TGCAGTGCTTTACAGGGGAGCAATCAGCCCCAGCATTTT,CSALQGSNQPQHF
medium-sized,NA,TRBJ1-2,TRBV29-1,TGCAGCGTTGAAGGGGAAGGTTATCGTGGCTACACCTTC,CSVEGEGYRGYTF
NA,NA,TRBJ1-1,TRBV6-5,TGTGCCAGCAGTTACCCGGGGACATCAAGAGCTTTCTTT,CASSYPGTSRAFF
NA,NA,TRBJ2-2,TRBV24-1,TGTGCCACCAGTGACCCGGGGTTTAACACCGGGGAGCTGTTTTTT,CATSDPGFNTGELFF
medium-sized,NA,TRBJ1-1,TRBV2,TGTGCCAGCGTTAAGAGGGATGGCACTGAAGCTTTCTTT,CASVKRDGTEAFF
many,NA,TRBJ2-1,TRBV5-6,TGTGCCAGCAGCTTGGGGCAACTACGTCTAGCCGGCAATGAGCAGTTCTTC,CASSLGQLRLAGNEQFF
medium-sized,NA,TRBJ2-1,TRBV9,TGTGCCAGCAGCTGGAGGGACAGCAACAATGAGCAGTTCTTC,CASSWRDSNNEQFF
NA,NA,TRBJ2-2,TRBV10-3,TGTGCCATCAGTCCGTCCACAACAGGAACCGGGGAGCTGTTTTTT,CAISPSTTGTGELFF
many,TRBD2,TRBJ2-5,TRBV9,TGTGCCAGCAGCGTAGTAGGGACTAGCGGAGAGACCCAGTACTTC,CASSVVGTSGETQYF
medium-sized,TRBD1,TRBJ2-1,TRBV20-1,TGCAGTGCTGAAAGACAGGGAATTAACTACAATGAGCAGTTCTTC,CSAERQGINYNEQFF
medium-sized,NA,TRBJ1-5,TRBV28,TGTGCCAGCAGTTTAGCGTCTAGCAATCAGCCCCAGCATTTT,CASSLASSNQPQHF
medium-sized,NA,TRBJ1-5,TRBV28,TGTGCCAGCAGCCCGGGACTGGGGGAAGTTCAGCCCCAGCATTTT,CASSPGLGEVQPQHF
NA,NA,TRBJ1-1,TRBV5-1,TGCGCCAGCAGCTCCGGGGTAGCTGAAGCTTTCTTT,CASSSGVAEAFF
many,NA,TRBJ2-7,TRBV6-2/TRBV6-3,TGTGCCAGCGGCCCCGCGGGGCTCCCCTACGAGCAGTACTTC,CASGPAGLPYEQYF
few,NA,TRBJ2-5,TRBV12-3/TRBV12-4,TGTGCCAGCAGTTCGTCCCATGCTACCCAGTACTTC,CASSSSHATQYF
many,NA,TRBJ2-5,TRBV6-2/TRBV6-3,TGTGCCAGCAGTTACCCCGGCCCCTTCGGGTACTTC,CASSYPGPFGYF
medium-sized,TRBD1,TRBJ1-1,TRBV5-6,TGTGCCAGCAGCCCGAGCGACAGGGATCGCCCTGAAGCTTTCTTT,CASSPSDRDRPEAFF
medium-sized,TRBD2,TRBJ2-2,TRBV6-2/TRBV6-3,TGTGCCAGCAGTGTGAGCGGGAGAAGATCCGGGGAGCTGTTTTTT,CASSVSGRRSGELFF
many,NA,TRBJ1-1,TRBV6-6,TGTGCCAGCATTAAACCGGGACAGAACACTGAAGCTTTCTTT,CASIKPGQNTEAFF
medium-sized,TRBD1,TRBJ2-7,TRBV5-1,TGCGCCAGCAGCTTGGCCGAGCAGGGGGCTTACGAGCAGTACTTC,CASSLAEQGAYEQYF
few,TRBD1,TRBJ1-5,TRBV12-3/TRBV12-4,TGTGCCAGCAGTAGGGGACAGGAATATGGCATCAATCAGCCCCAGCATTTT,CASSRGQEYGINQPQHF